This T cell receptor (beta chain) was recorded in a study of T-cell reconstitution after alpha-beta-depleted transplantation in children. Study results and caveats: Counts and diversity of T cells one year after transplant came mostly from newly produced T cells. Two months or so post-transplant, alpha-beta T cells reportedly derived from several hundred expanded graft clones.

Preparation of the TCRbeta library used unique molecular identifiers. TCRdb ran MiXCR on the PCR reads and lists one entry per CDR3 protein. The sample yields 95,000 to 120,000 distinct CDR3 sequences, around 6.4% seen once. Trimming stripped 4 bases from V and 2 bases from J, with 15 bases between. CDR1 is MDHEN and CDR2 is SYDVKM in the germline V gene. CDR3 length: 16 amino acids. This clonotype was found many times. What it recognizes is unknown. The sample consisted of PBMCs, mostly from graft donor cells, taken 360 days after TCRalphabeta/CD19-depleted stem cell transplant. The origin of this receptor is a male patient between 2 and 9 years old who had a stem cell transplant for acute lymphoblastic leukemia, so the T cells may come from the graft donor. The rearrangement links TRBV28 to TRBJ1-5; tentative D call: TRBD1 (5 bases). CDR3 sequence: CASSSPIRGRNQPQHF. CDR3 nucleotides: TGTGCCAGCAGTTCCCCCATAAGGGGTCGCAATCAGCCCCAGCATTTT.